One sample yielded the 19 T cell receptor beta chains listed below, sequenced in a study of monozygotic twins with inflammatory bowel disease. TCRdb re-called the 5' RACE reads, yielding one record per CDR3 amino acid sequence without DNA. Its clone listing holds about 140,000 distinct CDR3 sequences. Sequenced: blood. These receptors were collected from a human donor with ulcerative colitis or Crohn's disease, or a healthy co-twin of an affected twin (not recorded which).

The J gene is TRBJ1-1, the V gene TRBV6-2 or TRBV6-3; TCRdb lists TRBD1, though no DNA is available to test this call. CDR1 is MNHEY and CDR2 is SVGEGT in the germline V gene. The CDR3 extends over 14 amino acids. This chain's CDR3 is CASSLVQGASEAFF.

The rearrangement links TRBV7-9 to TRBJ2-5; TCRdb picks TRBD2, but there is no DNA to check that call. Germline V CDR1 and CDR2: SEHNR, FQNEAQ (reference sequence). This CDR3 is 16 amino acids long. The CDR3 spells CASSSPFTSAQETQYF.

V usage is TRBV6-5 and J usage is TRBJ1-5. CDR1 MNHEY and CDR2 SVGAGI come from the germline V gene. The CDR3 extends over 15 amino acids. The CDR3: CASSYSGNGDQPQHF.

V gene TRBV5-5 combines with J gene TRBJ1-2; the D call of TRBD1 rests on TCRdb alone, since no DNA is present to check it. CDR1 is SGHKS, CDR2 YYEKEE, per germline (reference sequence). The CDR3 loop spans 14 amino acids. This CDR3 reads CASSSGGQNYGYTF.

The chain is built from TRBV5-1 and TRBJ2-1; TCRdb calls TRBD1, which cannot be checked without DNA. The length of the CDR3 is 18 residues. Germline CDR1 is SGHRS and CDR2 is YFSETQ. The CDR3 is CASSLVLSGGPVGNEQFF.

CDR3 loop: CASSSSPINEQFF. V usage is TRBV27 and J usage is TRBJ2-1. Germline CDR1 MNHEY, CDR2 SMNVEV (reference sequence). This CDR3 region has 13 residues.

The J gene is TRBJ1-5, the V gene TRBV3-1. Per the germline V gene, CDR1 is LGHDT and CDR2 is YNNKEL (reference sequence). The CDR3 is made up of 18 amino acids. This CDR3 is CASSQRSWQYYSNQPQHF.

The chain couples TRBV3-1 to TRBJ1-1. CDR3 size: 14 residues. CDR1 is LGHDT, CDR2 YNNKEL, per germline (reference sequence). This CDR3 reads CASSPDGVNTEAFF.

The gene calls are TRBV9 and TRBJ2-7. CDR3 length: 13 amino acids. Germline CDR1 reads SGDLS; CDR2 reads YYNGEE. CDR3: CASSVATESEQYF.

The rearrangement joins TRBV12-3 or TRBV12-4 to TRBJ2-2; TCRdb selects TRBD1, and the lack of DNA leaves this call unchecked. The CDR3 is 14 residues long. The CDR3: CASGLAAGGGELFF.

V usage is TRBV20-1 and J usage is TRBJ1-4. The germline V gene encodes CDR1 DFQATT and CDR2 SNEGSKA (reference sequence). There are 13 residues in the CDR3. The CDR3 spells CSARGGLNEKLFF.

This chain links TRBV2 with TRBJ1-1; the D call from TCRdb, TRBD1, cannot be confirmed without DNA. Germline V gene lookup returns CDR1 SNHLY and CDR2 FYNNEI. The CDR3 sequence is 13 residues long. Here the CDR3 reads CAVWDRIVSEAFF.

The chain has TRBV29-1 and TRBJ1-1; TCRdb reports TRBD1, a call that lacks DNA to check it against. The CDR3 sequence is 13 residues long. Germline V gene data show CDR1 as SQVTM and CDR2 as ANQGSEA. CDR3 region: CSVEASQGGEAFF.

The chain recombines TRBV14 with TRBJ2-1; TCRdb's assignment of TRBD1 cannot be checked, as there is no DNA. The CDR3 contains 14 residues. CDR1 SGHDN and CDR2 FVKESK come from the germline V gene. CDR3 residues: CASSQVGGWNEQFF.

The rearrangement links TRBV5-5 to TRBJ2-3; no DNA is available, so the TRBD2 call from TCRdb remains unchecked. CDR1 is SGHKS, CDR2 YYEKEE, per germline (reference sequence). This CDR3 spans 13 amino acids. The CDR3 loop reads CASSFTGEGTQYF.

The rearrangement links TRBV20-1 to TRBJ1-5. The CDR3 is 13 amino acids. Germline V gene lookup returns CDR1 DFQATT and CDR2 SNEGSKA (reference sequence). The CDR3 protein is CSASSDGNQPQHF.

V is TRBV29-1 and J is TRBJ2-2. The CDR3 contains 12 residues. Germline CDR1 reads SQVTM; CDR2 reads ANQGSEA. CDR3 protein: CSVGGRLGELFF.

The rearrangement joins TRBV19 to TRBJ1-5; TCRdb's D call, TRBD1, is unchecked because there is no DNA. The CDR3 length is 15 residues. Germline V gene data show CDR1 as LNHDA and CDR2 as SQIVND (reference sequence). Here the CDR3 reads CASSMVGRGQGPQHF.

The chain combines TRBV4-1 with TRBJ2-2; checking the TCRdb D call of TRBD2 is not possible without DNA. Germline assignment: CDR1 MGHRA and CDR2 YSYEKL. This CDR3 has 18 residues. The CDR3 loop reads CASSSTTSGRVGTGELFF.